This T cell receptor beta chain stems from a study of blood T cell repertoires in COVID-19. Trimming cost V 6 bases and J 10 bases, with 15 bases left between them. This CDR3 has 12 amino acids. Germline V gene sequence: CDR1 MNHEY, CDR2 SVGAGI. Sequenced by immunoSEQ multiplex PCR; TCRdb stores in-frame clones only, minus some. The sample lists roughly 250,000 clones, about 85% seen once, with roughly 6.3% in the top ten. Sequencing was done on a sample of PBMCs or T cells enriched from blood (not recorded which). This TCR derives from a woman aged 25 to 39 with acute COVID-19. The chain couples TRBV6-5 to TRBJ1-1, with a weak D call TRBD1 (6 bases). Here the CDR3 reads CASSGQRRAAFF. The CDR3 DNA reads as TGTGCCAGCAGCGGACAGAGACGGGCAGCTTTCTTT.